The entry that follows covers one T cell receptor beta chain sequence. This receptor's antigen is unknown. No base-level quality is on record; no much larger clone is a single base apart. CDR3 length: 15 amino acids, cysteine to phenylalanine. Kept here is only the CDR3 DNA, which spans 45 bases and is read in frame from base 1. Trimming at the junction amounts to 5 bases on V and 3 bases on J, and the germline ends lie 17 bases apart. CDR1 and CDR2 (LNHDA, SQIVND) derive from the germline V gene (reference sequence). The data stem from a study of cytomegalovirus exposure and HLA in healthy donors (TCRdb year 2017). Concerning the study at large: According to an earlier analysis of several hundred of the donors, about 179 million T cells yielded approximately 120 million unique TCR beta sequences and about 300 Gb of sequence data. Roughly 300 gigabases of sequencing data and tens of millions of unique TCR sequences were included in an early release covering under 650 HLA-typed donors. Among the approximately 420 genotyped donors, approximately 82% belonged to the genetic ancestry cluster associated with self-reported Caucasian donors. The study was designed to test whether signatures of past pathogen exposure could be identified by cataloging public T cell receptors. The study used immunosequencing to profile the T cell repertoires of about 670 subjects and linked those repertoires to cytomegalovirus serostatus. Besides the first cohort of under 700 subjects, a separate validation cohort made up of 120 different subjects was used. To predict cytomegalovirus infection status, the study combined high-throughput TCR immunosequencing, statistical association of individual TCRs with disease status, and machine learning. To study patterns of TCR occurrence, a later analysis re-analyzed previously published TCR beta repertoires from several hundred donors and added high-resolution HLA genotyping. Rather than drawing on any new phenotypic data, the later analysis identified candidate immune exposures from TCR beta sequences and the way those sequences occurred across donors. An earlier analysis of around 580 of the donors used high-throughput TCR beta sequencing to judge whether each TCR beta V gene segment behaved as functional or pseudogenic. Donor age, sex, ethnicity and CMV serostatus were collected together with the repertoire data. A later genetic analysis took genome-wide SNP genotypes for about three fifths of the 666 donors and used that subset as a discovery cohort. Every repertoire in the discovery cohort had been generated on one and the same sequencing platform. HLA typing included class I and class II loci at four-digit resolution. The number of donors typed differed by locus, with 629-630 for A, B, C, DRB1 and DQB1, around 500 for DQA1, over 600 for DPA1, and under 490 for DPB1. A few DR-DQ haplotypes were handled as single units for association and clustering because linkage in the cohort was strong. Among a few hundred genotyped donors of the cohort, an average of about 240,000 unique TCR beta nucleotide sequences were sequenced per donor, roughly a sixth of them non-productive.

The method was the immunoSEQ multiplex PCR assay. A mixture of 60 forward primers for TCR Vbeta segments and 13 reverse primers for TCR Jbeta segments was used in the multiplex PCR. The CDR3 region of rearranged TCR beta genes was amplified from genomic DNA by a multiplex PCR assay. Amplified TCR beta libraries were sequenced as 87-base-pair reads on the Illumina HiSeq System. The study's processing was this. Across the 700 or so repertoires, a later analysis counted 60 million to 90 million unique TCR beta chains, approximately 10 million of which were shared by at least two donors. Raw reads were error-corrected and collapsed into unique sequences with a nearest-neighbor algorithm that merged closely related sequences to remove PCR and sequencing errors. Alignment of CDR3 sequences to IMGT reference sequences was used to assign V, D and J gene segments. For a sequence to be retained, at least a six-nucleotide match to both a V gene segment and a J gene segment was required. Rearrangements were called productive when the CDR3 lacked stop codons and stayed in frame with V and J; all others were non-productive. CDR3 was defined according to IMGT convention as the region running from the second conserved V-encoded cysteine to the conserved J-encoded phenylalanine. Sequences without an unambiguous match to a single V gene segment were excluded from the earlier analysis of 450 to 650 of the donors. An earlier analysis of 500 to 600 of the donors classified V segments as functional when productive rearrangements were above 56.7% and as segregating when the standard deviation between donors was above 5%. To diagnose cytomegalovirus status from the catalog of TCR beta chain sequences, a statistical classification framework was built. In a later analysis, TCR nucleotide sequences were compared against IMGT/GENE-DB human TR gene sequences so that V and J genes could be assigned. A later analysis assigned CDR3 sequences and most-parsimonious VDJ recombination scenarios with the TCRdist pipeline. A later analysis defined each TCR beta chain by its CDR3 amino acid sequence plus V-gene family, and excluded reads lacking a unique V-gene family. In a later analysis, around 650 highly shared, low-generation-probability nucleotide sequences were removed to address suspected cross-contamination and a sequencing artifact. In a later analysis, a clonal expansion index for each public chain was calculated from normalized within-repertoire ranks of inferred template counts. Generation probabilities in a later analysis came from a VDJ recombination model fitted to out-of-frame rearrangements, and those results were checked against IGoR. A later analysis scored TCR-TCR, TCR-HLA and TCR-CMV co-occurrence with hypergeometric tests, applying a repertoire-size bias correction to TCR pairs. False discovery rates were estimated in a later analysis by permuting HLA or CMV assignments 20 times. A later analysis grouped co-occurring TCRs with DBSCAN, adding TCRdist sequence similarity when clustering within HLA-allele-positive subsets. For co-occurrence clustering, repertoires with fewer than 30,000 or more than 120,000 public chains were excluded, along with four to six repertoires with anomalous nucleotide sharing. TCRdb took over this immuneACCESS table, retaining in-frame rearrangements with V and J assigned. Such tables are incomplete; in checked studies, under half of the missing clones stem from an unresolved V gene, and the remainder is unexplained. That table gives V, J and clone size, and the DNA gave D and trimming. Counted in this sample were about 250,000 clones; approximately 91% of them appeared once. Around 1.7% of the sample goes to the ten largest clones.

Broad study findings and their caveats: Because counts were too low, about 15 rarely observed V segments, including chromosome 9 orphons, were left out of the earlier analysis of some 600 of the donors. In vitro tests confirmed that three of the cytomegalovirus-associated TCR beta chains recognize cytomegalovirus antigens. Roughly uniform sequencing depth across donors was assumed in presence/absence analyses, although this assumption may not hold. In a later genetic analysis, a missense DCLRE1C variant was associated with V-gene and J-gene trimming of TCR beta chains, and the association was replicated in an independent cohort. A total of 150 to 200 TCR beta chains were listed by the study as associated with cytomegalovirus. In a later analysis, HLA-associated TCR beta chains were found to be more clonally expanded and to have lower generation probabilities than equally common non-associated chains. The 87-base-pair reads could not distinguish some IMGT-functional V segments, including TRBV6-2 and TRBV6-3, so those segments were excluded. In a later genetic analysis, fewer N-insertions in productive TCRs were reported among donors in an Asian-associated ancestry cluster than the approximately 670-donor mean. Cytomegalovirus status was reported to be diagnosed by the classifier with high specificity and sensitivity in both the original and validation cohorts. CMV serostatus was the only immune exposure information available for the cohort. A later analysis found that most CMV-associated TCR beta chains appeared HLA-restricted, with HLA associations seemingly driven largely by CMV exposure. This cohort had only TCR beta chains sequenced, and the lack of alpha or paired-chain data limited which features could be detected. Several of the top co-occurrence clusters appeared to be linked to parvovirus B19, influenza, CMV and Epstein-Barr virus, according to a later analysis. According to the authors, the approach could potentially be generalized to other disease states and immunological phenotypes. A further reported finding was that TCR beta sequences accurately predicted the HLA-A and HLA-B alleles for most subjects in the first cohort. At a false discovery rate of 0.05, a later analysis linked around 15,000 TCR beta sequences to specific HLA alleles. In an earlier analysis of under 600 of the donors, most TCR beta V segments were observed in productive rearrangements about 90% or about 30% of the time, broadly matching IMGT annotations. A later analysis found that TCR association rates varied across HLA loci, with DRB1 alleles showing the most associated TCRs and HLA-C alleles the fewest. A cluster of highly shared sequence variants was judged likely to represent a technical artifact of the sequencing pipeline. Most TCR sequences were observed very rarely across donors, whereas some public TCRs were present in many individuals. Linkage disequilibrium might explain the correlated functional status among segregating V segments, but an unknown experimental factor could not be ruled out. Assigning TCR associations to individual alleles was difficult when HLA alleles, especially DR and DQ, strongly co-occurred. HLA typing was unavailable for some donors at each locus, so association tests used only the typed subset.

The cohort comprised some 680 healthy bone marrow donors. All cohort members were sampled while nominally healthy, although unrecorded immune exposures were likely present. The donor tested CMV seronegative, placing the donor among the roughly 350 seronegative members of the cohort. A peripheral blood sample was collected from each donor, and TCR beta sequencing was performed on peripheral blood mononuclear cells. Genomic DNA extraction from the blood cell samples was performed with the Qiagen DNeasy Blood Extraction Kit. Material for sequencing was PBMCs. The chain links TRBV19 with TRBJ2-7; the best D guess is TRBD2, with 5 bases matching. The clonotype was recovered from a girl aged 2 to 9 in good health and CMV-seronegative. The DNA sequence follows: TGTGCCAGTAGTCCCTCCATGGCTAGCAGCTACGAGCAGTACTTC. It translates to CASSPSMASSYEQYF.